The entry that follows covers one T cell receptor beta chain sequence. Its antigen remains undetermined. Sequence at one end of the junction differs from germline and may be a read error. The CDR3 covers 14 residues, taking in both the cysteine and the phenylalanine. The sequence is cut down to CDR3 DNA, 42 bases in frame from base 1. Reading the germline V gene (reference sequence) gives CDR1 SEHNR and CDR2 FQNEAQ. TCRbeta CDR3 regions were amplified from genomic DNA using the immunoSEQ Assay, a bias-controlled multiplex PCR. As for how the authors treated the data: Nucleated cell counts per sample were estimated from amplification of reference gene primers within the assay. Sequence reads were collapsed and filtered to measure the absolute abundance of every unique TCRbeta CDR3 rearrangement. Productive Simpson clonality was computed per sample as the square root of Simpson's diversity index over productive rearrangements. In its TCRdb copy, this immuneACCESS table keeps in-frame sequences only and misses some clones. Where compared with another copy, unresolved V genes explain less than half of these, and the others have no known cause. V and J calls and clone size come straight from that table; D and trimming were deduced from the DNA. This sample gives approximately 260,000 clones in total; nearly 90% of them show up just once. The top ten clonotypes cover under 2.5% of the sample.

The source of the sample is a study of blood T cell repertoires in COVID-19 (dated by TCRdb to about 2020). Looking at the study overall: Samples covering the acute and convalescent phases of COVID-19 were provided by collaborators in the United States, Italy and Spain. The prospective study material was composed of cDNA or gDNA derived from T cells, B-cell-depleted T cells, or PBMCs. Subjects who had been exposed to COVID-19, were actively infected with it, or had recovered from it provided the deeply sampled blood TCRbeta repertoires that made up the dataset. A freely available public database, intended as a resource for researchers studying the immune response to SARS-CoV-2, is where the repertoires were released. The samples were drawn from two sources: the first 160 participants of the ongoing ImmuneRACE study, and over 1,000 subjects contributed by 6 global collaborators. Nearly every sample came with metadata listing a de-identified subject ID, COVID-19 status, age in years and sex. Where available, HLA class I and class II types were obtained from metadata supplied by the sample provider rather than from assay-based typing. The full study reports these points: The amount of clinical and demographic metadata varied by source and participant and was provided uncurated.

Participants in the prospective study were enrolled through a virtual design, were aged about 18 to 100 years, and lived in approximately 25 United States geographic areas. Cohort assignment in the prospective study relied on participant-reported clinical history from a screening survey and a study questionnaire. ImmuneRACE Cohort 3 recovered participants were defined by two consecutive negative NP/OP PCR tests, healthcare professional clearance, or symptom resolution. Each participant in the prospective study had whole blood, serum and a nasopharyngeal or oropharyngeal swab collected by mobile phlebotomists. Over a roughly 2-month period, participants in the prospective study had the option of providing additional blood draws and questionnaires. Before DNA extraction, blood samples from the prospective study were shipped at room temperature or frozen.

The sequenced material came from PBMCs or T cells enriched from blood (not recorded which). Recombination connected TRBV7-9 to TRBJ2-5; TRBD2 lines up with 9 middle nucleotides. The TCR comes from a woman in her sixties or seventies who had recovered from COVID-19. The bases read TGTGCCAGCAGCCTAGCTAGCGGGATTGAGACCCAGTACTTC. It encodes CASSLASGIETQYF.